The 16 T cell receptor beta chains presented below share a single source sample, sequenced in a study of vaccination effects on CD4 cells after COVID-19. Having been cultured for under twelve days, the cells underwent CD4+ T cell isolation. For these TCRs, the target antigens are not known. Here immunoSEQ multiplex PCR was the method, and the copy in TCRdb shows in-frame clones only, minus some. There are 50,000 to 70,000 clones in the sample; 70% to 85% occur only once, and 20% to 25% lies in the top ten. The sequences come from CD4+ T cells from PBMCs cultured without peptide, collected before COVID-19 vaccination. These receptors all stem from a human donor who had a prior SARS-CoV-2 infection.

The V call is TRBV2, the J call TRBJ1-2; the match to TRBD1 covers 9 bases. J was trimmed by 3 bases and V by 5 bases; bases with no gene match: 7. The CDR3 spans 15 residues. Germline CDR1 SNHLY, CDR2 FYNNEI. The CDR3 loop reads CASSSNRGLDYGYTF. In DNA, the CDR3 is TGTGCCAGCAGTTCAAACAGGGGGCTTGACTATGGCTACACCTTC.

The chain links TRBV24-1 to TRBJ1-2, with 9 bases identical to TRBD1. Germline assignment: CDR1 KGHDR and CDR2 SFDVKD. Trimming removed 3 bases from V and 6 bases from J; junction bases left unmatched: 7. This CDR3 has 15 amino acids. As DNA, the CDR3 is TGTGCCACCAGTGATCCGGGACAGGGTTACGATGGCTACACCTTC. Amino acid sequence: CATSDPGQGYDGYTF.

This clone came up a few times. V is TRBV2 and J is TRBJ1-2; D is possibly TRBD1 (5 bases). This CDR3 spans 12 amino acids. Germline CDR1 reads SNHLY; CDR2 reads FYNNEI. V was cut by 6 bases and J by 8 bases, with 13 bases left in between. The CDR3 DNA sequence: TGTGCCAGCAGAGACAACAGGCCCGGCTACACCTTC. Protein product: CASRDNRPGYTF. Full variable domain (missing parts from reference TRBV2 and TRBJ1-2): EPEVTQTPSHQVTQMGQEVILRCVPISNHLYFYWYRQILGQKVEFLVSFYNNEISEKSEIFDDQFSVERPDGSNFTLKIRSTKLEDSAMYFCASRDNRPGYTFGSGTRLTVV.

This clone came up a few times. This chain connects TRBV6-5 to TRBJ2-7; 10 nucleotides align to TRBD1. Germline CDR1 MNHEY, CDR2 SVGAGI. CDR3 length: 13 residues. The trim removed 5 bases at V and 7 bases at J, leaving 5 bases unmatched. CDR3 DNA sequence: TGTGCCAGCAGTCGACAGGGGGCGGGTGAGCAGTACTTC. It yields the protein CASSRQGAGEQYF.

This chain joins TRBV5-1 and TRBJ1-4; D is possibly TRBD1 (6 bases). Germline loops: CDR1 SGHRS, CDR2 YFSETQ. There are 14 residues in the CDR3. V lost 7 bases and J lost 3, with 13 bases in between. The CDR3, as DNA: TGCGCCAGCCGAAACCCAGGGGCTAATGAAAAACTGTTTTTT. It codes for CASRNPGANEKLFF.

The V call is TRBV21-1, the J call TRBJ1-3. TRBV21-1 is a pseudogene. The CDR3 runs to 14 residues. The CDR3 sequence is CASDHAPDSGTIYF. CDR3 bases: TGTGCCAGCGATCACGCCCCGGATAGTGGCACCATATATTTT.

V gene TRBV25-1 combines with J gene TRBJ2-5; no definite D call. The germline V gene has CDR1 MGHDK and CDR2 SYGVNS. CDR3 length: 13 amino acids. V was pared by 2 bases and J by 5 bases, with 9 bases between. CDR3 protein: CASSEDNSETQYF. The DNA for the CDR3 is TGTGCCAGCAGTGAAGACAACTCGGAGACCCAGTACTTC.

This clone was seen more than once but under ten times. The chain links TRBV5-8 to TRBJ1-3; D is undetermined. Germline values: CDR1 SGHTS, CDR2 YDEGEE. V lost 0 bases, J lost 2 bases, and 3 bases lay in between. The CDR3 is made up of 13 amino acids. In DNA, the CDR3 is TGTGCCAGCAGCTTGGCCCCTGGAAACACCATATATTTT. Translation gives CASSLAPGNTIYF.

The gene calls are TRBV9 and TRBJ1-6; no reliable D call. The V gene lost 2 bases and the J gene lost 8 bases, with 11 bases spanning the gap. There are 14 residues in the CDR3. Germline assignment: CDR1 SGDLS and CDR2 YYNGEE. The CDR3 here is CASSVLSGDSPLHF. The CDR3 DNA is TGTGCCAGCAGCGTTCTCAGTGGGGATTCACCCCTCCACTTT.

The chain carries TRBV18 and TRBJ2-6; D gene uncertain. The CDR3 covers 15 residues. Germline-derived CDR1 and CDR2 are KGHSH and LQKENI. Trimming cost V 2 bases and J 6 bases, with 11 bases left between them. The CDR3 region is CASSPVEGLANVLTF. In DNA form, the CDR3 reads TGTGCCAGCTCACCAGTTGAAGGCTTGGCCAACGTCCTGACTTTC.

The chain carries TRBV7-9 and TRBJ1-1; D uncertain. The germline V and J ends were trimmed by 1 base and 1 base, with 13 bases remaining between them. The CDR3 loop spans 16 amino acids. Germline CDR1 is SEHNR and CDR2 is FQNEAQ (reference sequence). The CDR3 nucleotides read TGTGCCAGCAGCTTAGGATTTCGGCAGTCGAACACTGAAGCTTTCTTT. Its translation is CASSLGFRQSNTEAFF.

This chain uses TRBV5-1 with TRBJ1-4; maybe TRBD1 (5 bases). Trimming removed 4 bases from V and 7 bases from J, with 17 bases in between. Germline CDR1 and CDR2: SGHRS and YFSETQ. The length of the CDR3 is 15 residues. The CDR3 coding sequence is TGCGCCAGCAGCCCATGGGGGGACGGAAGTGAAAAACTGTTTTTT. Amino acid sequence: CASSPWGDGSEKLFF.

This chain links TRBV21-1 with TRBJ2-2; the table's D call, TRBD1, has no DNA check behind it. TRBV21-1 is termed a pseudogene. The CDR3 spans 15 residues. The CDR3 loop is CASSKGAGKTGELFF. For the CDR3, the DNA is TGTGCCAGCAGCAAGGGGGCAGGGAAAACCGGGGAGCTGTTTTTT.

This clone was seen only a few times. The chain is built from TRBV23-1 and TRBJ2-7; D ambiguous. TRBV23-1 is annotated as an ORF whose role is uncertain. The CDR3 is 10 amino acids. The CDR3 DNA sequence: TGCGCGCTTAGGAATAGGGAGCAGTACTTC. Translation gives CALRNREQYF.

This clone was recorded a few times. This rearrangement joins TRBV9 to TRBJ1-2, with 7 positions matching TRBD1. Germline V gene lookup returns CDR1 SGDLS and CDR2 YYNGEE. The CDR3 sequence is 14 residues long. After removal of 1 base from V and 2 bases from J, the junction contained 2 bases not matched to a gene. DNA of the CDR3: TGTGCCAGCAGCGTAACAGGGGCCAACTATGGCTACACCTTC. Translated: CASSVTGANYGYTF.

CDR3 sequence reads: CSASRVGPPHNEQFF. The CDR3 DNA sequence: TGCAGTGCTAGTAGGGTCGGGCCTCCCCACAATGAGCAGTTCTTC. The chain employs TRBV20-1 and TRBJ2-1; unclear D gene. The CDR3 has 15 residues. The germline V gene encodes CDR1 DFQATT and CDR2 SNEGSKA (reference sequence). Trimming left V 3 bases short and J 5 bases short, with 17 bases between.